Sequencing of this TCR beta chain was carried out in a study of blood T cell repertoires in COVID-19. CDR1 and CDR2 (germline): SQVTM, ANQGSEA. The CDR3 totals 13 residues. V lost 4 bases to trimming and J lost 3 bases, with 12 bases between them. TCRdb's table, derived via immunoSEQ multiplex PCR, lists solely in-frame clones and lacks some. This sample carries 200,000 to 300,000 clones, approximately 89% of them seen once, and the ten largest clones take 2.5%. This chain connects TRBV29-1 to TRBJ1-2; D gene uncertain. The sequencing input was PBMCs or T cells enriched from blood (not recorded which). The sequence was collected from a woman aged 35 to 49 with acute COVID-19. This CDR3 reads CSVVSSPDYGYTF. CDR3 nucleotide sequence: TGCAGCGTTGTGTCCAGTCCAGACTATGGCTACACCTTC.